One and the same sample provided the 25 T cell receptor beta chains below, sequenced in a study of OX40 agonist ivuxolimab in advanced cancers. Library generation was performed with the immunoSEQ multiplex PCR assay. The table was pulled from immuneACCESS by TCRdb, which kept in-frame rearrangements only. Such tables lose some clones; where checked, under half of the loss comes from unresolved V genes, and the rest has no known cause. This sample is represented by approximately 90,000 clones; about 90% of them were singletons. Approximately 8.4% of the sample comes from the top ten. Here the sequenced sample was CD4+ or CD8+ T cells sorted from blood, taken in a trial of the OX40 agonist ivuxolimab. Receptors originate from an adult with an advanced solid tumor such as melanoma, head and neck, liver or kidney cancer.

This chain uses TRBV20-1 with TRBJ1-2, with D unclear. The CDR3 sequence is 11 residues long. Germline V CDR1 and CDR2: DFQATT, SNEGSKA (reference sequence). V was clipped by 0 bases and J by 6 bases, with 5 bases between them. CDR3 protein: CSARDPDGYTF. For the CDR3, the DNA is TGCAGTGCTAGAGACCCAGATGGCTACACCTTC.

The chain combines TRBV18 with TRBJ2-7; 7 bases are shared with TRBD1. Germline V gene data show CDR1 as KGHSH and CDR2 as LQKENI. The ends lost 8 bases at V and 4 bases at J; junction bases unmatched: 5. The length of the CDR3 is 12 residues. CDR3 sequence reads: CASQGQFYEQYF. As DNA, the CDR3 is TGTGCCAGCCAGGGACAGTTTTACGAGCAGTACTTC.

The chain combines TRBV11-3 with TRBJ2-7, with D possibly TRBD2 on 6 matching bases. V lost 2 bases and J 3 bases, leaving 14 bases between the germline ends. Germline CDR1 reads SGHNT; CDR2 reads YENEEA. This CDR3 is built from 15 residues. The CDR3 DNA reads TGTGCCAGCAGCTTAATAGGTCGGGAGAGCTACGAGCAGTACTTC. Translated: CASSLIGRESYEQYF.

The CDR3 sequence: CASSSGTGEGEKLFF. CDR3 nucleotides: TGTGCCAGCAGCTCCGGGACAGGGGAAGGAGAAAAACTGTTTTTT. The chain employs TRBV7-6 and TRBJ1-4; TRBD1 aligns across 10 bases. This CDR3 is 15 amino acids long. Losses at the gene ends were 4 bases for V and 8 bases for J; bases not matched to a gene: 7. Germline lookup yields CDR1 SGHVS and CDR2 FNYEAQ.

This rearrangement joins TRBV7-5 to TRBJ2-2. TRBV7-5 is a documented pseudogene. The CDR3 runs 15 residues. CDR3 DNA sequence: TGTGCCAGAAGCTTAGCCGGCCGCCTTTTAGGGGAGCTGTTTTTT. Residues: CARSLAGRLLGELFF.

This clone was seen once. CDR3 DNA: TGTGCCATCAGTGACGATTTCAATCAGCCCCAGCATTTT. Translated: CAISDDFNQPQHF. This chain joins TRBV10-3 and TRBJ1-5; D gene uncertain. The CDR3 is made up of 13 amino acids. The V end was cut by 3 bases, the J end by 3 bases, with 6 bases between. Germline assignment: CDR1 ENHRY and CDR2 SYGVKD.

The genes are TRBV11-2 and TRBJ2-5; D is unresolved. TRBJ2-7 explains the end of the DNA better; the J call may be wrong. This CDR3 contains 13 residues. Germline V gene sequence: CDR1 SGHAT, CDR2 FQNNGV. The chain's CDR3 is CASSPGSSYEQYF. The CDR3 nucleotides read TGTGCCAGCAGCCCTGGGTCATCCTACGAGCAGTACTTC.

The chain is built from TRBV11-2 and TRBJ2-5; TRBD2 matches at 7 bases. The V gene end was trimmed by 5 bases and the J gene end by 2 bases; junction bases not matched to a gene: 5. Germline V gene lookup returns CDR1 SGHAT and CDR2 FQNNGV. The CDR3 contains 14 residues. The CDR3 sequence is CASSRGGYQETQYF. DNA of the CDR3: TGTGCCAGCAGCCGCGGGGGATATCAAGAGACCCAGTACTTC.

The chain joins TRBV6-5 to TRBJ1-2, with 8 bases that match TRBD1. V trimming: 2 bases; J trimming: 2 bases; junction bases outside the gene matches: 4. The CDR3 spans 15 residues. Germline V gives CDR1 MNHEY, CDR2 SVGAGI. In nucleotides, the CDR3 is TGTGCCAGCAGTTACGCGCGGACAGGGAACTATGGCTACACCTTC. Its protein product is CASSYARTGNYGYTF.

The chain links TRBV10-2 to TRBJ2-7, with 7 bases that match TRBD1. Germline-derived CDR1 and CDR2 are WSHSY and SAAADI. The CDR3 runs to 15 residues. The V gene end was trimmed by 3 bases and the J gene end by 2 bases; junction bases not matched to a gene: 7. The CDR3 loop is CASSDFFGQAYEQYF. Here the CDR3 DNA reads TGCGCCAGCAGTGACTTCTTCGGACAGGCCTACGAGCAGTACTTC.

This chain joins TRBV14 and TRBJ2-7, with D perhaps matching TRBD1 or TRBD2 (6 bases each). Germline CDR1 reads SGHDN; CDR2 reads FVKESK. CDR3 size: 14 residues. Trimming shortened V by 4 bases and J by 2 bases, and 12 bases separated the two germline ends. The CDR3 bases are TGTGCCAGCAGCCCCGGAGGGGGGACCTACGAGCAGTACTTC. Residues: CASSPGGGTYEQYF.

The chain combines TRBV19 with TRBJ2-7, with D possibly being TRBD1 (6 bases). V lost 5 bases, J lost 3 bases, and 14 bases lay in between. Germline CDR1 reads LNHDA; CDR2 reads SQIVND (reference sequence). The CDR3 is made up of 14 amino acids. The CDR3 coding sequence is TGTGCCAGTAGTCCGCAGGGGACCCACTACGAGCAGTACTTC. The encoded protein is CASSPQGTHYEQYF.

The chain recombines TRBV9 with TRBJ1-1; D gene uncertain. Germline CDR1 SGDLS, CDR2 YYNGEE. CDR3 size: 14 residues. Trimming took 0 bases from V and 5 from J, leaving 11 bases between them. The CDR3 loop is CASSVGGGRTEAFF. The CDR3, as DNA: TGTGCCAGCAGCGTAGGCGGAGGGAGAACTGAAGCTTTCTTT.

This clone has only a few counts. The V and J genes are TRBV18 and TRBJ1-1, with 8 bases matching TRBD1. V was pared by 3 bases and J by 4 bases, with 10 bases of the junction left unmatched. Germline CDR1 is KGHSH and CDR2 is LQKENI. The CDR3 is 16 residues long. The CDR3 DNA reads TGTGCCAGCTCACCTATACAGGGGGACGTGGGCACTGAAGCTTTCTTT. Translated, it gives CASSPIQGDVGTEAFF. The full variable domain, with the rest looked up from reference TRBV18 and TRBJ1-1, is NAGVMQNPRHLVRRRGQEARLRCSPMKGHSHVYWYRQLPEEGLKFMVYLQKENIIDESGMPKERFSAEFPKEGPSILRIQQVVRGDSAAYFCASSPIQGDVGTEAFFGQGTRLTVV.

This rearrangement joins TRBV4-2 to TRBJ1-2; no clear D gene. This CDR3 spans 15 amino acids. Germline CDR1 reads LGHNA; CDR2 reads YNFKEQ. V gave up 0 bases and J gave up 4 bases, with 12 bases separating them. CDR3: CASSQDRPGVYGYTF. For the CDR3, the DNA is TGTGCCAGCAGCCAAGACCGGCCAGGTGTCTATGGCTACACCTTC.

V usage is TRBV11-3 and J usage is TRBJ1-4; 12 nucleotides match TRBD1. The J segment lost 7 bases and the V segment lost 5 bases, leaving 5 bases of the junction unmatched. This CDR3 has 15 amino acids. The V gene's germline CDR1 is SGHNT and CDR2 YENEEA. The CDR3 sequence: CASSAGQGAREKLFF. DNA of the CDR3: TGTGCCAGCAGCGCGGGACAGGGGGCGCGTGAAAAACTGTTTTTT.

V and J are TRBV6-5 and TRBJ2-7, with 14 bases lining up with TRBD2. This CDR3 region has 15 residues. Germline loops: CDR1 MNHEY, CDR2 SVGAGI. J gave up 5 bases and V 0 bases, and 0 bases lay outside the gene matches. The CDR3 region is CASSYSGLAGDEQYF. The DNA of the CDR3 is TGTGCCAGCAGTTACTCGGGACTAGCGGGAGACGAGCAGTACTTC.

The chain employs TRBV28 and TRBJ2-2; TRBD1 is a possible D gene (6 bases). Germline V CDR1 and CDR2: MDHEN, SYDVKM. V lost 4 bases, J lost 1 base, and 7 bases lay in between. The CDR3 spans 14 residues. The CDR3 is CASSSGQNTGELFF. CDR3 DNA sequence: TGTGCCAGCAGTTCGGGACAGAACACCGGGGAGCTGTTTTTT.

This chain uses TRBV6-1 with TRBJ1-5; D remains ambiguous. This CDR3 has 15 residues. Trimming stripped 2 bases from V and 5 bases from J, with 13 bases between. The germline CDR1 and CDR2 sequences are MNHNS and SASEGT. CDR3 loop: CASSENPGSHQPQHF. The CDR3 nucleotides are TGTGCCAGCAGTGAAAACCCGGGGTCCCATCAGCCCCAGCATTTT.

The chain uses TRBV9 and TRBJ2-1, with 7 positions matching TRBD2. Trimming removed 4 bases from V and 5 bases from J; junction bases left unmatched: 3. CDR1 SGDLS and CDR2 YYNGEE come from the germline V gene. The CDR3 has 13 residues. CDR3 sequence: CASSPGGDNEQFF. The CDR3 coding sequence is TGTGCCAGCAGCCCGGGAGGTGACAATGAGCAGTTCTTC.

The chain recombines TRBV14 with TRBJ2-7, with D possibly TRBD2 on 6 matching bases. CDR1 is SGHDN, CDR2 FVKESK, per germline. This CDR3 is 15 amino acids long. With 2 bases removed from V and 4 bases from J, the gap between germline ends came to 15 bases. The CDR3 DNA sequence: TGTGCCAGCAGCCAAAGTTCGGGAGTAATATACGAGCAGTACTTC. It specifies CASSQSSGVIYEQYF.

J is TRBJ2-1 and V is TRBV28; 9 positions agree with TRBD1. Germline V lookup: CDR1 MDHEN, CDR2 SYDVKM. The CDR3 consists of 12 residues. Trimming cost V 6 bases and J 12 bases; bases outside gene matches: 6. The CDR3 reads CASSLGQGGQFF. The DNA of the CDR3 is TGTGCCAGCAGCTTGGGACAGGGAGGGCAGTTCTTC. Based on the CDR3 plus reference TRBV28 and TRBJ2-1, the full variable domain is DVKVTQSSRYLVKRTGEKVFLECVQDMDHENMFWYRQDPGLGLRLIYFSYDVKMKEKGDIPEGYSVSREKKERFSLILESASTNQTSMYLCASSLGQGGQFFGPGTRLTVL.

The V gene is TRBV12-5, the J gene TRBJ1-1; tentative D call: TRBD1 (5 bases). The V gene lost 0 bases and the J gene lost 2 bases, with 10 bases spanning the gap. The CDR3 is 15 amino acids. Germline V gene data show CDR1 as LGHNT and CDR2 as FRNRAP. The CDR3 nucleotides are TGTGCTAGTGGTTTGGTAACAGGCGCAAACACTGAAGCTTTCTTT. This codes for CASGLVTGANTEAFF.

This clone was recorded once. This chain uses TRBV30 with TRBJ2-5; a possible D gene is TRBD2 (6 bases). This CDR3 is built from 14 residues. Germline V gene sequence: CDR1 GTSNPN, CDR2 SVGIG (reference sequence). V lost 1 base and J 5 bases, leaving 14 bases between the germline ends. The CDR3 DNA reads TGTGCCTGGAGTGCGAAGACTAGTTTTGAGACCCAGTACTTC. It specifies CAWSAKTSFETQYF.

The V and J genes are TRBV7-3 and TRBJ2-1; tentative D call: TRBD2 (5 bases). Between the trimmed V and J ends, which lost 4 bases and 14 bases, there was a span of 18 bases. The germline CDR1 and CDR2 sequences are SGHTA and FQGTGA. This CDR3 spans 13 amino acids. This CDR3 is CASSSARGLKEFF. The CDR3, as DNA: TGTGCCAGCAGCTCGGCCCGGGGTCTCAAGGAGTTCTTC.